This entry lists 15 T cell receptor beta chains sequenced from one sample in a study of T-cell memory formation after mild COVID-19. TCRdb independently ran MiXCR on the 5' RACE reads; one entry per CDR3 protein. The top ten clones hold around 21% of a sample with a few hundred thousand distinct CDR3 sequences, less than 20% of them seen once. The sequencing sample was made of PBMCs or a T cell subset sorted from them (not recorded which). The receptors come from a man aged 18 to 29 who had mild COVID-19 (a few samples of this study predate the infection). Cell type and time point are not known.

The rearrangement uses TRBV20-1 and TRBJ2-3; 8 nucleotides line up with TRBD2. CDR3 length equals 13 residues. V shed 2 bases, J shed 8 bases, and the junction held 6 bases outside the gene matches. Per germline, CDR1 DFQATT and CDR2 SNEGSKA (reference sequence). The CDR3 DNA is TGCAGTGCTAGATCTCTGACTAGCGTTACGCAGTATTTT. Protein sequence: CSARSLTSVTQYF.

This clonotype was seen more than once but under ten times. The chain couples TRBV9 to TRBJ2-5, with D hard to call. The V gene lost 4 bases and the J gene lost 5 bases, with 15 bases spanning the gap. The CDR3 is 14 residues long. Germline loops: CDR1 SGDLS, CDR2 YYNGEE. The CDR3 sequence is CASSPMGLEETQYF. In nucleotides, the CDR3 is TGTGCCAGCAGCCCAATGGGTCTTGAGGAGACCCAGTACTTC.

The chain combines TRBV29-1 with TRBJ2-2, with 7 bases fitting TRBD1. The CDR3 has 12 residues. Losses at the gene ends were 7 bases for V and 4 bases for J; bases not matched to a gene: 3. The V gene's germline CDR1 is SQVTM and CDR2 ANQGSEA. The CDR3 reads CSGQGITGELFF. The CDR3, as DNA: TGCAGCGGACAGGGAATCACCGGGGAGCTGTTTTTT.

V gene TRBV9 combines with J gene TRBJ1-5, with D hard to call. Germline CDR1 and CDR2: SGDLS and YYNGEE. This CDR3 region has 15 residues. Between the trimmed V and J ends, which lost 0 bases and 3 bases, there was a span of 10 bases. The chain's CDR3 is CASSVEPGFNQPQHF. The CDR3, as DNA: TGTGCCAGCAGCGTAGAGCCAGGCTTCAATCAGCCCCAGCATTTT.

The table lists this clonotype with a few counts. CDR3 region: CASSAATGMPYEQYF. The CDR3 region has the DNA TGTGCCAGCAGCGCCGCGACAGGGATGCCCTACGAGCAGTACTTC. The rearrangement links TRBV5-4 to TRBJ2-7, with 7 bases identical to TRBD1. Germline assignment: CDR1 SGHNT and CDR2 YYREEE (reference sequence). With 4 bases clipped from V and 2 bases from J, the junction kept 9 bases outside the gene matches. This CDR3 is 15 amino acids long.

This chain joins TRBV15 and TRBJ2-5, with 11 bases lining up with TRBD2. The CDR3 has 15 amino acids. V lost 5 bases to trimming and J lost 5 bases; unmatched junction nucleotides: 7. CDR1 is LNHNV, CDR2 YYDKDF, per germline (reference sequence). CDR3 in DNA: TGTGCCACCAGCCGATATAGCGGGGGGGAGGAGACCCAGTACTTC. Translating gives CATSRYSGGEETQYF.

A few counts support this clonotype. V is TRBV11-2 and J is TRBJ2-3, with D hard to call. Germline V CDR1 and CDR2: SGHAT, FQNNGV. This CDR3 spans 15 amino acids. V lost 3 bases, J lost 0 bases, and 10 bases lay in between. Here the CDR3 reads CASSFRTDSTDTQYF. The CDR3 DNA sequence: TGTGCCAGCAGCTTTAGGACGGACAGCACAGATACGCAGTATTTT.

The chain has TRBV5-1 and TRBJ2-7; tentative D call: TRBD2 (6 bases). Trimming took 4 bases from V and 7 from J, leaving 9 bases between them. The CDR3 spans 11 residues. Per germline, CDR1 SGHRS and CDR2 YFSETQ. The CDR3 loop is CASSEEGEQYF. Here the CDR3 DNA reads TGCGCCAGCAGCGAGGAGGGGGAGCAGTACTTC. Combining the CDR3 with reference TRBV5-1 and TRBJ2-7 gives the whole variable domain KAGVTQTPRYLIKTRGQQVTLSCSPISGHRSVSWYQQTPGQGLQFLFEYFSETQRNKGNFPGRFSGRQFSNSRSEMNVSTLELGDSALYLCASSEEGEQYFGPGTRLTVT.

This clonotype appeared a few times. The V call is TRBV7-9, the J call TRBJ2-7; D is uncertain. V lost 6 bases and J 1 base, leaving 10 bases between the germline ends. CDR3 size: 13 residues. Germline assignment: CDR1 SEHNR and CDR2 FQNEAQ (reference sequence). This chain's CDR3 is CASSWSVSYEQYF. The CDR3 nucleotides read TGTGCCAGCAGTTGGTCCGTTTCCTACGAGCAGTACTTC.

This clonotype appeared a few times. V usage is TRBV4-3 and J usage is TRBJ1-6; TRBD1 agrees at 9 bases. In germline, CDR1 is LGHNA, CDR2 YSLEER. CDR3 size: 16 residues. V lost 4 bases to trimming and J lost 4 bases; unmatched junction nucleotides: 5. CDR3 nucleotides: TGCGCCAGCAGCCCCTCCGGGACAGGGTATAATTCACCCCTCCACTTT. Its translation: CASSPSGTGYNSPLHF.

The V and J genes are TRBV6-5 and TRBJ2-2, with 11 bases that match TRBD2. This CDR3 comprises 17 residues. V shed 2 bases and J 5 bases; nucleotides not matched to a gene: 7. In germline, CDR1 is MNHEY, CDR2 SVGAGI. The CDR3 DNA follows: TGTGCCAGCAGTTACCGACGTGGGACTAGCGGAACCGGGGAGCTGTTTTTT. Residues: CASSYRRGTSGTGELFF.

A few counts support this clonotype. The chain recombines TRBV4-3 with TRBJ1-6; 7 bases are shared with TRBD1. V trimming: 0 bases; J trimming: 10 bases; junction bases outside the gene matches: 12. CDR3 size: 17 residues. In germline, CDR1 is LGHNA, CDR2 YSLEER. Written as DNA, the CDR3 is TGCGCCAGCAGCCAAGAAGGAGACAGGGCTTATGCGTCACCCCTCCACTTT. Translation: CASSQEGDRAYASPLHF.

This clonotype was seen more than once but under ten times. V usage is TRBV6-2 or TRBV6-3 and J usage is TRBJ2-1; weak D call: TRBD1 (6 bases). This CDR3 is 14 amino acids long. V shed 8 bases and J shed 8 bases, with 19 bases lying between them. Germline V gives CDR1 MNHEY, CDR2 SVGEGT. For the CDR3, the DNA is TGTGCCAGCGCAGCGTGGTGGGGGCCTTATGAGCAGTTCTTC. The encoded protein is CASAAWWGPYEQFF.

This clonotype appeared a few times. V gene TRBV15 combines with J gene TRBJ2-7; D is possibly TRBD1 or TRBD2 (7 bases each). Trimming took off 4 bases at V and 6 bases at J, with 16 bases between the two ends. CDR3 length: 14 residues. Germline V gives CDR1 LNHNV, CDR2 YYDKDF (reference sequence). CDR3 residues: CATSTGGQFAEQYV. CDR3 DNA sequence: TGTGCCACCAGCACGGGGGGACAGTTCGCCGAGCAGTACGTC.

The CDR3 coding sequence is TGTGCCAGCATGAAAGGTTTCGGCACAGATACGCAGTATTTT. Translation gives CASMKGFGTDTQYF. The J gene is TRBJ2-3, the V gene TRBV27; D is unclear. The CDR3 contains 14 residues. The V end lost 7 bases, the J end lost 1 base, and 12 bases lay between the germline ends. Looked up from germline, CDR1 is MNHEY and CDR2 is SMNVEV (reference sequence).